The clone carrying this T cell receptor (beta chain) was observed a few times. The antigen is not known. Donors contributed one heparinised blood draw apiece, averaging approximately 120 mL. The authors sorted CD4+ naive, central memory, regulatory and stem cell-like memory cells via CD45RO/CCR7/CD25/CD127/CD95/CD27. The sample belongs to a study of beta chain features in type 1 diabetes. Study-level information: Comparable age, gender and cell yields were observed in patients relative to healthy donors.

The study, taken as a whole, reports: For patients, the naive, central memory and Treg TCRB repertoires appeared more alike than for healthy donors. Shortening that was moderate but significant affected the TCRB CDR3s of Type 1 diabetes patients in all four CD4+ subsets.

Expressed TCRB transcripts got sequenced, as all isolated RNA was reverse transcribed. Clones were sequenced by immunoSEQ multiplex PCR, and TCRdb holds only the in-frame ones, with some missing. In the table there are 130,000 to 150,000 clones, about 13% of which are singletons. The CDR3 runs 16 residues. The germline V gene encodes CDR1 SGHVS and CDR2 FNYEAQ. The germline V and J ends were trimmed by 6 bases and 0 bases, with 17 bases remaining between them. This TCR was recovered from a man younger than 30 with type 1 diabetes. Sequenced: central memory CD4+ T cells from blood. The genes are TRBV7-6 and TRBJ2-5, with a tentative D call TRBD1 (5 bases). The CDR3 spells CASRRGSDRYQETQYF. Written as DNA, the CDR3 is TGTGCCAGCAGAAGGGGAAGCGATCGGTACCAAGAGACCCAGTACTTC. The variable domain in full, with the rest retrieved from reference TRBV7-6 and TRBJ2-5, is GAGVSQSPRYKVTKRGQDVALRCDPISGHVSLYWYRQALGQGPEFLTYFNYEAQQDKSGLPNDRFSAERPEGSISTLTIQRTEQRDSAMYRCASRRGSDRYQETQYFGPGTRLLVL.